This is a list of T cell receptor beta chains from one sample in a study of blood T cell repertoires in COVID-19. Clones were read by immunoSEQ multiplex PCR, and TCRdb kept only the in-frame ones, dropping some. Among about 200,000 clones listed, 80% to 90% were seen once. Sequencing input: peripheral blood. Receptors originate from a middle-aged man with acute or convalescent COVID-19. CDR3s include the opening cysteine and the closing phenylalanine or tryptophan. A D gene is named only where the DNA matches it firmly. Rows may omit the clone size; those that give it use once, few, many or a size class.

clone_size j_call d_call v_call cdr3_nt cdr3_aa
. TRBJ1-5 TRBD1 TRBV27 TGTGCCAGCTCCGACAGGGGCAGCCAGCCCCAGCATTTT CASSDRGSQPQHF
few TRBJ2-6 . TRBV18 TGTGCCAGCTCCCCCCGACAGGCCTCTGGGGCCAACGTCCTGACTTTC CASSPRQASGANVLTF
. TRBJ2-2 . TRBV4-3 TGCGCCAGCAGCCAAGAATTTTCTACTGTTAACACCGGGGAGCTGTTTTTT CASSQEFSTVNTGELFF
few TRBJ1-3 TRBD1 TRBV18 TGTGCCAGCTCTTCGGACAGGGTCCGCTCTGGAAACACCATATATTTT CASSSDRVRSGNTIYF
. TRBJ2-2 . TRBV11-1 TGTGCCAGCAGCTTACTAAACGCGAACACCGGGGAGCTGTTTTTT CASSLLNANTGELFF
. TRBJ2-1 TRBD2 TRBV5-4 TGTGCCAGCAGCTCGAAGACTAGCGGGGGGCGGAATGAGCAGTTCTTC CASSSKTSGGRNEQFF
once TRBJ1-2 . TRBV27 TGTGCCAGCAGTTTCCTCTTCGAGGGAAAGGACTATGGCTACACCTTC CASSFLFEGKDYGYTF
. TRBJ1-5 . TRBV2 TGTGCCAGCATCAGCGTGGGGAGGGAGGGCAATCAGCCCCAGCATTTT CASISVGREGNQPQHF
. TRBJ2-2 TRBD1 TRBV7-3 TGTGCCAGCAGCGAAGACAGGGTTAACGGGGAGCTGTTTTTT CASSEDRVNGELFF
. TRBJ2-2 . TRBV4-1 TGCGCCAGCAGCCAAGATGTACTCTTTACCGGGGAGCTGTTTTTT CASSQDVLFTGELFF
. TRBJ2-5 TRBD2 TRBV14 TGTGCCAGCAGCCATTTATCTAGCGGGACCTCAGAGACCCAGTACTTC CASSHLSSGTSETQYF
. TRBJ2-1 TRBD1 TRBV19 TGTGCCACCGCCGGACAGGGGGCTATCACTGAGCAGTTCTTC CATAGQGAITEQFF
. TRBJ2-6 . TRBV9 TGTGCCAGCAGCGCCCCCGGTGTTAGCTCTGGGGCCAACGTCCTGACTTTC CASSAPGVSSGANVLTF
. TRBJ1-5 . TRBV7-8 TGTGCCAGCAGCCCCGAGGGATGGCAGCCCCAGCATTTT CASSPEGWQPQHF
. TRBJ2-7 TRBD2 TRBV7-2 TGTGCCAGCAGCTTGGGACTAGCGGGGGCGTTCTACGAGCAGTACTTC CASSLGLAGAFYEQYF
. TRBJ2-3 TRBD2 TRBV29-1 TGCAGCGTTGGGCGGGGGGCTCCAGGGACGCAGTATTTT CSVGRGAPGTQYF
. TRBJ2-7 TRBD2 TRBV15 TGTGCCACTGGGGGGGGGACTGGCTACGAGCAGTACTTC CATGGGTGYEQYF
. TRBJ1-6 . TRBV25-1 TGTGCCAGCAGTGGTCGGGACAATAATTCACCCCTCCACTTT CASSGRDNNSPLHF
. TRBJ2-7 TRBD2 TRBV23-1 TGCGCCAGCAGTCAATCCCCGGGACTAGCGGGAGACGAGCAGTACTTC CASSQSPGLAGDEQYF
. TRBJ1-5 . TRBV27 TGTGCCAGCAGCCCGGGTTTGGGTAGACAGCCCCAGCATTTT CASSPGLGRQPQHF
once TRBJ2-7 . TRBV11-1 TGTGCCAGCAGCTATCCAACAGGGACACTCTACGAGCAGTACTTC CASSYPTGTLYEQYF
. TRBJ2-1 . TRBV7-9 TGTGCCAGCACCAACTCCCTAGGGGTAAATGAGCAGTTCTTC CASTNSLGVNEQFF
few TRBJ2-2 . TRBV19 TGTGCCAGTACCCTCCGGGGGACCGGGGAGCTGTTTTTT CASTLRGTGELFF
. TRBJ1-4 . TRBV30 TGTGCCTTGCGGGGGGGTTCAACTAATGAAAAACTGTTTTTT CALRGGSTNEKLFF
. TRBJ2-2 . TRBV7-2 TGTGCCAGCAGCTTCAGCAGGGTAAACACCGGGGAGCTGTTTTTT CASSFSRVNTGELFF
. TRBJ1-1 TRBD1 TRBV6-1 TGTGCCAGCAGTGAGCAGGGGGCTGAAGCTTTCTTT CASSEQGAEAFF
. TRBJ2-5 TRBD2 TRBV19 TGTGCCAGTAGTATCGGGGGGGGTCTACTGGAGACCCAGTACTTC CASSIGGGLLETQYF
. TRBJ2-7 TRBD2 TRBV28 TGTGCCAGCAGTCGGGGGACTAGCGGTTCCTACGAGCAGTACTTC CASSRGTSGSYEQYF
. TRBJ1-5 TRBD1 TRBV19 TGTGCCAGTAGTGGACAGGGGTCCCAGCCCCAGCATTTT CASSGQGSQPQHF
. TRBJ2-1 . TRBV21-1 TGTGCCAGCAGCAACGAACAGGGGTTCGGTGAGCAGTTCTTC CASSNEQGFGEQFF
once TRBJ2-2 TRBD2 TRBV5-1 TGCGCCAGCAGCCCTATAGCGGGGGGAACCACCGGGGAGCTGTTTTTT CASSPIAGGTTGELFF
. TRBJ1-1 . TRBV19 TGTGCCAGTAGTAACATCGACCGCCCGGGGGAAGCTTTCTTT CASSNIDRPGEAFF
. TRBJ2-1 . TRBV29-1 TGCAGCGTGATGGGGGCATATGAGCAGTTCTTC CSVMGAYEQFF
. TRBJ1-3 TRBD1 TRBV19 TGTGCCAGTAGTGACGACAGGGGTCCTGGAAACACCATATATTTT CASSDDRGPGNTIYF
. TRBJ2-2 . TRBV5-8 TGTGCCAGCAGCCCGCGGGGGCCAGGGGACACCGGGGAGCTGTTTTTT CASSPRGPGDTGELFF